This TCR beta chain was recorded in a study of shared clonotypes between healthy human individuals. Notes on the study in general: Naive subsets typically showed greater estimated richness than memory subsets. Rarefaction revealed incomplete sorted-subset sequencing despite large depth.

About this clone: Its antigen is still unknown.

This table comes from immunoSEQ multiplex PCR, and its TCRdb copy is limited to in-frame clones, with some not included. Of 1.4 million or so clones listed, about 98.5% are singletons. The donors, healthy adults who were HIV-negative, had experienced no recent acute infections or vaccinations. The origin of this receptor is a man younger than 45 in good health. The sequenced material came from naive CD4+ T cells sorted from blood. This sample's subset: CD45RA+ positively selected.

The CDR3 DNA is TGTGCCAGCAGCGCGGGACTATCCTCTGGAAACACCATATATTTT. Its protein product is CASSAGLSSGNTIYF. The chain uses TRBV11-3 and TRBJ1-3; a possible D gene is TRBD1 (5 bases). This CDR3 spans 15 amino acids. Germline assignment: CDR1 SGHNT and CDR2 YENEEA. The ends were cut back, 5 bases at V and 0 bases at J, with 11 bases in the middle.